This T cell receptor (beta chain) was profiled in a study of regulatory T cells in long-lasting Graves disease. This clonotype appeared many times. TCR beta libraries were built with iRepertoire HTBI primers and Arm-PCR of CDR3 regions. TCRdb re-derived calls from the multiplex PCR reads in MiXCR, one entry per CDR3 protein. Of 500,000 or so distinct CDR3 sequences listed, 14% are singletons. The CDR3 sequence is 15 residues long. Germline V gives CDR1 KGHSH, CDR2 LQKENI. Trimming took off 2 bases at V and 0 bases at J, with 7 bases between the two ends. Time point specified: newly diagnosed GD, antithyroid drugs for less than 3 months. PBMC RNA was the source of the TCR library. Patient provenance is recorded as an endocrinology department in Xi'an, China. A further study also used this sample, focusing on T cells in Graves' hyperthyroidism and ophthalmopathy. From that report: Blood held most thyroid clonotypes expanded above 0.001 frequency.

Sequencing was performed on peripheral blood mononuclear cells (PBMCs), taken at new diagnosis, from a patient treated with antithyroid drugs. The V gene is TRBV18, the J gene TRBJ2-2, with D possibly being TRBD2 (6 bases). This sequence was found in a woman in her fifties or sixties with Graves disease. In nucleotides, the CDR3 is TGTGCCAGCTCACCAAGCGGGCCGAACACCGGGGAGCTGTTTTTT. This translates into CASSPSGPNTGELFF. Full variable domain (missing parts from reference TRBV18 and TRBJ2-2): NAGVMQNPRHLVRRRGQEARLRCSPMKGHSHVYWYRQLPEEGLKFMVYLQKENIIDESGMPKERFSAEFPKEGPSILRIQQVVRGDSAAYFCASSPSGPNTGELFFGEGSRLTVL.